This TCR beta chain was obtained from a study of blood T cells in healthy people across ages. Points from the study as a whole: More naive CD4+ cells and higher diversity marked long-lived donors relative to aged donors.

The table lists this clonotype with a count of one. Its specificity is not known. The use of a sample-barcoded 5' primer and a J-beta primer mix characterized a second PCR of roughly 6 to 12 cycles. Using its own MiXCR run on the 5' RACE reads, TCRdb lists one record per CDR3 protein. The repertoire includes over 1.5 million distinct CDR3 sequences, 40% to 55% of them detected once, and 2% to 2.5% sits in the top ten. Trimming shortened V by 3 bases and J by 4 bases, and 9 bases separated the two germline ends. The germline V gene encodes CDR1 DFQATT and CDR2 SNEGSKA (reference sequence). The CDR3 is made up of 12 amino acids.

Material: blood. The clonotype comes from a woman in her 40s in good health. This chain links TRBV20-1 with TRBJ1-2; perhaps TRBD1 as D (6 bases). CDR3 DNA sequence: TGCAGTGCTAGTGGGGGGCCCTATGGCTACACCTTC. This gives the protein CSASGGPYGYTF.